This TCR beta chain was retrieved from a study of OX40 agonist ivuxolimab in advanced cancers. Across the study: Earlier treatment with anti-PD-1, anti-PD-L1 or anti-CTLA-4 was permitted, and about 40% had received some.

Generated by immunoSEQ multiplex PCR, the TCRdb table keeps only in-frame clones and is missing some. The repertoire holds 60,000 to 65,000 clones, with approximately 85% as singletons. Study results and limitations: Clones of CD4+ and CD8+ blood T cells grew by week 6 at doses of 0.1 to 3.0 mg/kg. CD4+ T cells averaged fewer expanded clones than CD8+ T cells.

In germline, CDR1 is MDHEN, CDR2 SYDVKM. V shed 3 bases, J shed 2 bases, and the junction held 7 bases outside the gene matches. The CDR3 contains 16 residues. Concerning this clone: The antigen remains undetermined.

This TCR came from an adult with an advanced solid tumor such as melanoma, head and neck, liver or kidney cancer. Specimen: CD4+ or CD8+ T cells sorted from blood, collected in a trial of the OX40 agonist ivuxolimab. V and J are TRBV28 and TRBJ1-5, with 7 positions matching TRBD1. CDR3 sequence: CASSFQGGGGNQPQHF. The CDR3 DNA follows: TGTGCCAGCAGTTTCCAAGGGGGCGGAGGCAATCAGCCCCAGCATTTT.